This T cell receptor (beta chain) was recovered during a study of blood T cell repertoires in COVID-19. Study information: The origin of the acute and convalescent COVID-19 samples was the United States, Italy and Spain.

Per the authors' pipeline: Reference gene primer amplification gave estimated nucleated cell counts. TCRdb keeps only in-frame clones here, not all; method: immunoSEQ multiplex PCR. V and J calls and clone size come straight from that table; D and trimming were deduced from the DNA. Of under 200,000 clones detected, 75% to 90% appear once; the ten largest clones hold 6.9%. The CDR3 sequence is 13 residues long. Trimming left V 5 bases short and J 1 base short, with 7 bases between. The germline V gene encodes CDR1 SSHAT and CDR2 FNYEAQ (reference sequence). V and J are TRBV7-7 and TRBJ2-3; D ambiguous. The sequence derives from a man aged 55 to 70 with acute or convalescent COVID-19. Sequencing input: peripheral blood. The CDR3 sequence: CASSPTRTDTQYF. In DNA, the CDR3 is TGTGCCAGCAGCCCTACCCGCACAGATACGCAGTATTTT.